The 20 T cell receptor beta chains reported below all come from one sample, sequenced in a study of blood T cell repertoires in COVID-19 (dated by TCRdb to about 2020). The method was the immunoSEQ multiplex PCR assay. TCRdb's version of the immuneACCESS table is confined to in-frame rearrangements and falls short of the full clone set. An unresolved V gene accounts for under half of the shortfall where checked; the remainder is of unknown origin. In all, the sample holds 65,000 to 70,000 clones, and roughly 81% of those were seen once. Roughly 9.2% of the sample rests with the top ten. Sample: peripheral blood. These receptors were obtained from a human donor in a cohort sampled during active COVID-19.

This chain uses TRBV29-1 with TRBJ2-3; D is uncertain. V was trimmed by 2 bases and J by 6 bases, leaving 6 bases between them. CDR1 and CDR2 (germline): SQVTM, ANQGSEA. The CDR3 has 11 residues. The DNA for the CDR3 is TGCAGCGTTGAATTTATGGATACGCAGTATTTT. Translating gives CSVEFMDTQYF.

The chain couples TRBV5-6 to TRBJ2-7; a weak D match, TRBD2 (6 bases). V was clipped by 5 bases and J by 1 base, with 7 bases between them. Germline loops: CDR1 SGHDT, CDR2 YYEEEE. The CDR3 runs 12 residues. CDR3 DNA sequence: TGTGCCAGCAGTCGGGGGTCCTACGAGCAGTACTTC. This encodes CASSRGSYEQYF.

This clone has only one observation. V is TRBV5-6 and J is TRBJ2-4, with TRBD1 identical over 11 bases. Trimming took 2 bases from V and 7 from J; bases not matched to a gene: 5. The CDR3 is made up of 15 amino acids. Germline assignment: CDR1 SGHDT and CDR2 YYEEEE. This CDR3 reads CASSFLGTGGNIQYF. Written as DNA, the CDR3 is TGTGCCAGCAGCTTTTTAGGGACAGGGGGTAACATTCAGTACTTC.

This rearrangement joins TRBV2 to TRBJ2-7, with 9 bases fitting TRBD2. Trimming cost V 5 bases and J 7 bases; bases outside gene matches: 9. CDR1 and CDR2 (germline): SNHLY, FYNNEI. This CDR3 is 14 amino acids long. The CDR3 region has the DNA TGTGCCAGCAGTTATGGACTAGCGTCCCCGGAGCAGTACTTC. Translation gives CASSYGLASPEQYF.

This clone was picked up many times. V gene TRBV19 combines with J gene TRBJ2-3; 9 bases map to TRBD1. This CDR3 has 14 residues. Germline loops: CDR1 LNHDA, CDR2 SQIVND (reference sequence). The V gene end was trimmed by 8 bases and the J gene end by 7 bases; junction bases not matched to a gene: 10. CDR3 sequence reads: CASGGGTGSHTQYF. DNA for the CDR3: TGTGCCAGTGGGGGGGGGACAGGGTCTCATACGCAGTATTTT.

CDR3 loop: CASSPDRGFSPLHF. In DNA form, the CDR3 reads TGTGCCAGCTCACCAGACAGGGGGTTTTCACCCCTCCACTTT. V usage is TRBV18 and J usage is TRBJ1-6; 9 nucleotides line up with TRBD1. With V trimmed by 2 bases and J by 9 bases, 2 bases remained unmatched. CDR3 length equals 14 residues. Germline V gene data show CDR1 as KGHSH and CDR2 as LQKENI. The entire variable domain, with the rest obtained from reference TRBV18 and TRBJ1-6, is as follows: NAGVMQNPRHLVRRRGQEARLRCSPMKGHSHVYWYRQLPEEGLKFMVYLQKENIIDESGMPKERFSAEFPKEGPSILRIQQVVRGDSAAYFCASSPDRGFSPLHFGNGTRLTVT.

The rearrangement links TRBV2 to TRBJ2-1; weak D call: TRBD2 (6 bases). The CDR3 totals 15 residues. Germline V lookup: CDR1 SNHLY, CDR2 FYNNEI. Trimming took off 8 bases at V and 0 bases at J, with 14 bases between the two ends. This CDR3 reads CASHWDSSSYNEQFF. CDR3 bases: TGTGCCAGCCACTGGGACTCCAGCTCCTACAATGAGCAGTTCTTC.

The V and J genes are TRBV6-5 and TRBJ1-4, with D possibly being TRBD1 (5 bases). This CDR3 has 11 amino acids. Germline V gene sequence: CDR1 MNHEY, CDR2 SVGAGI. Trimming took 9 bases from V and 11 from J, leaving 13 bases between them. CDR3 protein: CASRGGGKLFF. Written as DNA, the CDR3 is TGTGCCAGTCGCGGGGGGGGGAAACTGTTTTTT.

This clone has a handful of counts. The rearrangement links TRBV23-1 to TRBJ2-5; a weak D match, TRBD1 (6 bases). Being an ORF, TRBV23-1 has a function that is uncertain. The CDR3 length is 14 residues. Trimming took 7 bases from V and 7 from J, leaving 19 bases between them. As DNA, the CDR3 is TGCGCCAGCACACAGGGTAGAAAGCCAGGGACCCAGTACTTC. It encodes CASTQGRKPGTQYF.

The chain has TRBV27 and TRBJ1-1; 7 nucleotides align to TRBD1. CDR3 length: 14 amino acids. With V trimmed by 5 bases and J by 2 bases, 5 bases remained unmatched. CDR1 and CDR2 (germline): MNHEY, SMNVEV (reference sequence). CDR3 sequence: CASSPDRANTEAFF. The CDR3 DNA sequence: TGTGCCAGCAGTCCAGACAGGGCAAACACTGAAGCTTTCTTT.

The chain couples TRBV27 to TRBJ1-1, with D possibly TRBD1 on 6 matching bases. Trimming pared 4 bases from V and 7 bases from J, leaving 13 bases between. The germline gives CDR1 MNHEY, CDR2 SMNVEV (reference sequence). The CDR3 spans 13 residues. CDR3: CASSYTGLGEAFF. CDR3 coding DNA: TGTGCCAGCAGTTATACAGGGCTGGGTGAAGCTTTCTTT.

V usage is TRBV7-2 and J usage is TRBJ2-7; 9 bases line up with TRBD1. Germline V gene data show CDR1 as SGHTA and CDR2 as FQGNSA. Trimming at V came to 5 bases and at J to 2 bases, leaving 7 bases not matched to a gene. The CDR3 extends over 15 amino acids. The CDR3 loop is CASSHRQGGTYEQYF. The CDR3 DNA is TGTGCCAGCAGCCACCGACAGGGGGGCACCTACGAGCAGTACTTC.

J is TRBJ1-6 and V is TRBV28; TRBD1 agrees at 7 bases. CDR1 and CDR2 from the germline V gene are MDHEN and SYDVKM. This CDR3 is 15 amino acids long. V gave up 6 bases and J gave up 6 bases; unmatched junction bases: 8. This CDR3 is CASSTPGTANSPLHF. CDR3 coding DNA: TGTGCCAGCAGCACCCCCGGGACAGCTAATTCACCCCTCCACTTT.

CDR3 amino acids: CASSRQGKDTGELFF. The CDR3 DNA sequence: TGTGCCAGCAGCCGACAGGGTAAAGACACCGGGGAGCTGTTTTTT. This chain connects TRBV2 to TRBJ2-2; TRBD1 aligns across 7 bases. V dropped 6 bases and J dropped 3; count of bases not matched to a gene: 7. This CDR3 region has 15 residues. The germline V gene encodes CDR1 SNHLY and CDR2 FYNNEI. The full variable domain, rest sourced from reference TRBV2 and TRBJ2-2, is EPEVTQTPSHQVTQMGQEVILRCVPISNHLYFYWYRQILGQKVEFLVSFYNNEISEKSEIFDDQFSVERPDGSNFTLKIRSTKLEDSAMYFCASSRQGKDTGELFFGEGSRLTVL.

The chain has TRBV7-2 and TRBJ2-3; TRBD2 aligns across 9 bases. CDR3 size: 14 residues. Germline V gene data show CDR1 as SGHTA and CDR2 as FQGNSA. The V gene end was trimmed by 5 bases and the J gene end by 4 bases; junction bases not matched to a gene: 4. The CDR3 DNA sequence: TGTGCCAGCAGCGCCGGGACTAGCTCAGATACGCAGTATTTT. This gives the protein CASSAGTSSDTQYF.

This clone was observed a handful of times. The chain couples TRBV11-2 to TRBJ1-1; tentatively, D is TRBD1 (6 bases). The CDR3 covers 13 residues. The germline gives CDR1 SGHAT, CDR2 FQNNGV. The V and J ends lost 6 bases and 0 bases respectively, with 8 bases between them. CDR3 DNA sequence: TGTGCCAGCAGGGGGGACATGAACACTGAAGCTTTCTTT. Its protein is CASRGDMNTEAFF.

The chain combines TRBV18 with TRBJ2-1; D ambiguous. This CDR3 contains 16 residues. Between the trimmed V and J ends, which lost 0 bases and 4 bases, there was a span of 13 bases. Germline CDR1 and CDR2: KGHSH and LQKENI. CDR3 sequence (DNA): TGTGCCAGCTCACCACCCGACGGGTGGATATACAATGAGCAGTTCTTC. It is translated as CASSPPDGWIYNEQFF.

This clone showed up just a few times. The rearrangement links TRBV15 to TRBJ2-7; TRBD2 aligns across 7 bases. The CDR3 is 13 residues long. Germline V gene data show CDR1 as LNHNV and CDR2 as YYDKDF (reference sequence). Trimming cost V 3 bases and J 6 bases; bases outside gene matches: 5. CDR3 sequence reads: CATSSRREGEQYF. The CDR3 DNA reads as TGTGCCACCAGCAGTAGGAGGGAGGGCGAGCAGTACTTC.

There are a few counts of this clone. The chain has TRBV11-3 and TRBJ2-2, with 9 bases matching TRBD1. Germline loops: CDR1 SGHNT, CDR2 YENEEA. CDR3 length: 16 amino acids. The V segment lost 5 bases and the J segment 6 bases; nucleotides outside the gene matches: 10. The CDR3 coding sequence is TGTGCCAGCAGCCCGGGACAGGGAATTGGAGCCGGGGAGCTGTTTTTT. As protein: CASSPGQGIGAGELFF.

The gene calls are TRBV6-6 and TRBJ1-5; no clear D. The germline V and J ends were trimmed by 6 bases and 0 bases, with 15 bases remaining between them. The germline gives CDR1 MNHNY, CDR2 SVGAGI (reference sequence). CDR3 length: 16 residues. CDR3 coding DNA: TGTGCCAGCAGCTATGGGGAGAGTACTAGCAATCAGCCCCAGCATTTT. Its translation: CASSYGESTSNQPQHF.